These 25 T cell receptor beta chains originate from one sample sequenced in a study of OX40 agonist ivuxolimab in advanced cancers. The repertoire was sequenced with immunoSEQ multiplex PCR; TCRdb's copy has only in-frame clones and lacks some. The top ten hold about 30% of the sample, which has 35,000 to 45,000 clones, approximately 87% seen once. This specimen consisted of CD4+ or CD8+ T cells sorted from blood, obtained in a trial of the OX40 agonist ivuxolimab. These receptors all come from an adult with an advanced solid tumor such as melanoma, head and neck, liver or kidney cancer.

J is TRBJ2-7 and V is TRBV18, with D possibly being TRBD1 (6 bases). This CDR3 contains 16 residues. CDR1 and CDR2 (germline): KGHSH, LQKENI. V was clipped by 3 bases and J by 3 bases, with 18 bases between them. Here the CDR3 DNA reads TGTGCCAGCTCACCGGAGGACAGCCTCCCTTTCTACGAGCAGTACTTC. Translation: CASSPEDSLPFYEQYF.

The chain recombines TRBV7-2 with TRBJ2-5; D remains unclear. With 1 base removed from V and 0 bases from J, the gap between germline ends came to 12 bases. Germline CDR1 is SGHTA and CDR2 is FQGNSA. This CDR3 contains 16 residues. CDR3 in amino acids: CASSLGLGWYQETQYF. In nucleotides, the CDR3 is TGTGCCAGCAGCTTAGGTTTAGGTTGGTACCAAGAGACCCAGTACTTC.

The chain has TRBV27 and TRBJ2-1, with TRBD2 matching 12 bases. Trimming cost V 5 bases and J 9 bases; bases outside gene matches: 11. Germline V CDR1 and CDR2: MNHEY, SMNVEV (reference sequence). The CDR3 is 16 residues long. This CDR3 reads CASSGTSGSAVIEQFF. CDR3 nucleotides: TGTGCCAGCAGTGGGACTAGCGGGTCCGCTGTGATTGAGCAGTTCTTC.

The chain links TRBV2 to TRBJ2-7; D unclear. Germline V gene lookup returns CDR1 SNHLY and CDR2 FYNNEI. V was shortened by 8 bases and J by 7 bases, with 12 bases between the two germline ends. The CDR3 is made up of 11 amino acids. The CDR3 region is CASGEGWEQYF. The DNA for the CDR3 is TGTGCCAGCGGGGAAGGGTGGGAGCAGTACTTC.

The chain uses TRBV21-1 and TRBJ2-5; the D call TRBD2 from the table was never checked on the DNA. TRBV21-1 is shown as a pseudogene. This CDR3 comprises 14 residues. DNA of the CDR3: TGTGCCAGCAGCAGAGACGGGGTGGGAGAGACCCAGTACTTC. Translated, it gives CASSRDGVGETQYF.

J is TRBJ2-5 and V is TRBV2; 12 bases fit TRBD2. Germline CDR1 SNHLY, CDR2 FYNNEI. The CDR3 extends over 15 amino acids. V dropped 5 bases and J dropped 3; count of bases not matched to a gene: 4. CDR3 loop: CASSPTSGGEETQYF. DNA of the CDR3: TGTGCCAGCAGTCCGACTAGCGGGGGAGAAGAGACCCAGTACTTC.

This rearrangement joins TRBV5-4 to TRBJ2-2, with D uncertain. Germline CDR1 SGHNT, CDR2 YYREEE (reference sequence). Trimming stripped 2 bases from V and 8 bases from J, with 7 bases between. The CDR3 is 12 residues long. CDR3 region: CASSLYGGELFF. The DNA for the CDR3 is TGTGCCAGCAGCTTATACGGGGGGGAGCTGTTTTTT.

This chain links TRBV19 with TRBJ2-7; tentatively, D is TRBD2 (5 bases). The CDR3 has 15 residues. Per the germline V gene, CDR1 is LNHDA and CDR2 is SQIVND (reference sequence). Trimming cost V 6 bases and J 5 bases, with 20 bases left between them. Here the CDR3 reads CASSPKWSDGNEQYF. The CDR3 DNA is TGTGCCAGTAGCCCAAAATGGTCGGACGGGAACGAGCAGTACTTC.

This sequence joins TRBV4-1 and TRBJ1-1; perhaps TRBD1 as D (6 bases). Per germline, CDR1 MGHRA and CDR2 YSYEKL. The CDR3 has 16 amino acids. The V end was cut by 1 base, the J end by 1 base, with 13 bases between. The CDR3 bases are TGCGCCAGCAGCCAAGTCGGAGGGGGAGCGAACACTGAAGCTTTCTTT. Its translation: CASSQVGGGANTEAFF.

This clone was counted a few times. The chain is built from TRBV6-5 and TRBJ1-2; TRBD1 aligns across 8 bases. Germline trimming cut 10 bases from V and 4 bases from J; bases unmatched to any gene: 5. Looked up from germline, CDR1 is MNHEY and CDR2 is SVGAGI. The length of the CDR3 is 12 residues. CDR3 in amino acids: CATLGQGYGYTF. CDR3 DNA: TGTGCCACCTTAGGACAGGGCTATGGCTACACCTTC.

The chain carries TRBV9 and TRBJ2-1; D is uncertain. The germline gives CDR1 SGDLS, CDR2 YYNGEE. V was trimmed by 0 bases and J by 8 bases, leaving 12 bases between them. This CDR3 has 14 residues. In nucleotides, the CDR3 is TGTGCCAGCAGCGTAGGGGTTCGGTCGGATGAGCAGTTCTTC. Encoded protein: CASSVGVRSDEQFF.

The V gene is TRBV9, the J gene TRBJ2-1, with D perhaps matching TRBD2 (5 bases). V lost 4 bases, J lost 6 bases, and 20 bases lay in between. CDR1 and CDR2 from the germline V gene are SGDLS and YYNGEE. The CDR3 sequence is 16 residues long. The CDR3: CASSSRTSTVRNEQFF. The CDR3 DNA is TGTGCCAGCAGCTCCAGGACTTCTACCGTTCGCAATGAGCAGTTCTTC.

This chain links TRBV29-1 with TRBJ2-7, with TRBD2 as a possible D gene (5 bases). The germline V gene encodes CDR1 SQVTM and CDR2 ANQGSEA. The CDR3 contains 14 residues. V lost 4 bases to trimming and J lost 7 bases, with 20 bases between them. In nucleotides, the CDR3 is TGCAGCGTTGCTGGGTCTAGCAAGGAGGAGGAGCAGTACTTC. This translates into CSVAGSSKEEEQYF.

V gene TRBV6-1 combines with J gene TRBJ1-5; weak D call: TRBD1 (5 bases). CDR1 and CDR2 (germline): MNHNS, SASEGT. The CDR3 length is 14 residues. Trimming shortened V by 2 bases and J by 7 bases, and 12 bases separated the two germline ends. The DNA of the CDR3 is TGTGCCAGCAGTGAAAGTCAGGGCGCCCAGCCCCAGCATTTT. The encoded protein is CASSESQGAQPQHF.

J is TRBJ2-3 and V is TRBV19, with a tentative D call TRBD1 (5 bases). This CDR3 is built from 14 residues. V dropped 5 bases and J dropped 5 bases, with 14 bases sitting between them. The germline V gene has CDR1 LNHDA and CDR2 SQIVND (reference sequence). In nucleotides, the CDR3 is TGTGCCAGTAGTTACGGACCCCAGGGAGATACGCAGTATTTT. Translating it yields CASSYGPQGDTQYF.

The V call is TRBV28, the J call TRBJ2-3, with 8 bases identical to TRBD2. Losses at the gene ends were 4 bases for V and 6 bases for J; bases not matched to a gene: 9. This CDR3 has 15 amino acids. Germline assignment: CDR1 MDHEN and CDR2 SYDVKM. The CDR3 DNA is TGTGCCAGCAGTTCCCGGGGGGGTGCTTTGGATACGCAGTATTTT. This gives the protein CASSSRGGALDTQYF.

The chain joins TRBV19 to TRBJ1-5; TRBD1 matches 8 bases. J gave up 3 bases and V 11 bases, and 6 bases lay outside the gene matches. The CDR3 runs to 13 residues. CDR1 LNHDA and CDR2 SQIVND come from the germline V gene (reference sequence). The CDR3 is CASGTGLNQPQHF. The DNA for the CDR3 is TGTGCCTCCGGGACAGGACTCAATCAGCCCCAGCATTTT.

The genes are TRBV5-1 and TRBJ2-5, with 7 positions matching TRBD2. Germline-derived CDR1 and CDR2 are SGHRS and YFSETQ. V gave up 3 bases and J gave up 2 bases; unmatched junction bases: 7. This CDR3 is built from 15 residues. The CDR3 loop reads CASSWSGALQETQYF. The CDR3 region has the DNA TGCGCCAGCAGCTGGAGCGGGGCCCTTCAAGAGACCCAGTACTTC.

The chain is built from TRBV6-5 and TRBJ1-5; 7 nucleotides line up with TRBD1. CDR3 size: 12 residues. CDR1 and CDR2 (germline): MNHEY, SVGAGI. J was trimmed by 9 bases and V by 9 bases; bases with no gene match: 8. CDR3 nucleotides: TGTGCCAGTCGGACAGGTGATCGGCCCCAGCATTTT. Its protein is CASRTGDRPQHF.

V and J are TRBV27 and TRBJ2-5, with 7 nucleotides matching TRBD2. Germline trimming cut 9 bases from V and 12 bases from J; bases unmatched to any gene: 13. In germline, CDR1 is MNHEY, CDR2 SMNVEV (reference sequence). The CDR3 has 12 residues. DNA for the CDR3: TGTGCCAGATCGCCACTAGCCGCGGGGGAGTACTTC. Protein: CARSPLAAGEYF.

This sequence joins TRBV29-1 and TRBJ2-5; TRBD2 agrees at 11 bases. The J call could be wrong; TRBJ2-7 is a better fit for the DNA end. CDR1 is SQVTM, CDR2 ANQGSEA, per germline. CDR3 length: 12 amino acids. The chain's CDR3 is CSALAGGYEQYF. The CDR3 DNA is TGCAGCGCCCTAGCGGGGGGCTACGAGCAGTACTTC.

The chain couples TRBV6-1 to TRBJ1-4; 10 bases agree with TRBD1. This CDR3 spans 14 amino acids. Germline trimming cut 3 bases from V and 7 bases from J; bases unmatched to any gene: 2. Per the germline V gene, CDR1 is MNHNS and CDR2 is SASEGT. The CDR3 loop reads CASSDRDRGEKLFF. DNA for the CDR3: TGTGCCAGCAGTGACCGGGACAGGGGTGAAAAACTGTTTTTT.

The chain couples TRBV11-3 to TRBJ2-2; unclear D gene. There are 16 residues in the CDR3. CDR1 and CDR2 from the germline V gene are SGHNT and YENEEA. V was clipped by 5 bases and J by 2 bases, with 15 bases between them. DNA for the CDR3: TGTGCCAGCAGCGGCCTGGCCAAACATAACACCGGGGAGCTGTTTTTT. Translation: CASSGLAKHNTGELFF.

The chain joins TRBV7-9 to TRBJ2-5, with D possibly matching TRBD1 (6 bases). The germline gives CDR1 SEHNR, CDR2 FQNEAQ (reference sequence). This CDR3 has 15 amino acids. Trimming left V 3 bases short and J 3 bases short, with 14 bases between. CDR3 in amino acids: CASSFPRTVEETQYF. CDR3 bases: TGTGCCAGCAGCTTCCCAAGGACAGTAGAAGAGACCCAGTACTTC. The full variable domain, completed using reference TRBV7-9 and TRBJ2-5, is DTGVSQNPRHKITKRGQNVTFRCDPISEHNRLYWYRQTLGQGPEFLTYFQNEAQLEKSRLLSDRFSAERPKGSFSTLEIQRTEQGDSAMYLCASSFPRTVEETQYFGPGTRLLVL.

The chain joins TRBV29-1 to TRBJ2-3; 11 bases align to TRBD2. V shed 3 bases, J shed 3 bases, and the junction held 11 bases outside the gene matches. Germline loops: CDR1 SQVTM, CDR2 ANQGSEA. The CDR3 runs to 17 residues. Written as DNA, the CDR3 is TGCAGCGTTGACCCACTCACTAGCGGGGGTGCTACAGATACGCAGTATTTT. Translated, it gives CSVDPLTSGGATDTQYF.